There are a few counts of the clone carrying this T cell receptor beta chain. The antigen remains unidentified. Per germline, CDR1 LNHDA and CDR2 SQIVND (reference sequence). The CDR3 loop spans 17 amino acids. Trimming cost V 5 bases and J 0 bases; bases outside gene matches: 11. Genomic DNA acted as the template from which TCR beta VDJ combination and CDR3 sequence profiling were carried out. MiXCR, applied by TCRdb to the reads, yields one record per CDR3 protein. The table records approximately 200,000 distinct CDR3 sequences, roughly half of them present only once. This sample was included in a study of CD8+CD57+ T cells in acquired aplastic anemia. The overall study: DNA recovered from sorted CD4+ and CD8+ cells had a mean of 3.2 ug.

Points from the study as a whole: Comparison of patients with controls identified almost 30 shared CD8+ CDR3 sequences. Between patients and controls, CD8+ Simpson's diversity did not vary significantly.

The chain combines TRBV19 with TRBJ1-1; 8 positions match TRBD1. The sample consisted of sorted CD4+, CD8+, or CD8+CD57+ T cells (not recorded which) from PBMCs. The sequence was collected from a human donor in good health, serving as a control. DNA of the CDR3: TGTGCCAGTAGTCCGGTACAGGGGGGGACATTGAACACTGAAGCTTTCTTT. Translating gives CASSPVQGGTLNTEAFF.